This T cell receptor beta chain was found in a study of OX40 agonist ivuxolimab in advanced cancers. In the study overall: A diagnosis of hepatocellular carcinoma, melanoma, renal cell or head and neck cancer was present in dose-escalation patients. One hepatocellular carcinoma and two cutaneous melanoma patients partially responded.

The CDR3 covers 16 residues. Germline loops: CDR1 SGHVT, CDR2 SQSDAQ. Trimming cost V 3 bases and J 5 bases, with 19 bases left between them. Sequencing used immunoSEQ multiplex PCR; TCRdb keeps in-frame clones, though not all of them. The sample consists of tens of thousands of clones, about 90% of them appearing once. The sample holds one count of this clone. V and J are TRBV7-4 and TRBJ1-2, with TRBD1 as a possible D gene (6 bases). This sequence was found in an adult with an advanced solid tumor such as melanoma, head and neck, liver or kidney cancer. The sequencing here drew on CD4+ or CD8+ T cells sorted from blood, taken in a trial of the OX40 agonist ivuxolimab. CDR3 amino acids: CASSFKGGPFRYGYTF. The CDR3 nucleotides read TGTGCCAGCAGCTTCAAGGGGGGCCCATTCAGGTATGGCTACACCTTC.